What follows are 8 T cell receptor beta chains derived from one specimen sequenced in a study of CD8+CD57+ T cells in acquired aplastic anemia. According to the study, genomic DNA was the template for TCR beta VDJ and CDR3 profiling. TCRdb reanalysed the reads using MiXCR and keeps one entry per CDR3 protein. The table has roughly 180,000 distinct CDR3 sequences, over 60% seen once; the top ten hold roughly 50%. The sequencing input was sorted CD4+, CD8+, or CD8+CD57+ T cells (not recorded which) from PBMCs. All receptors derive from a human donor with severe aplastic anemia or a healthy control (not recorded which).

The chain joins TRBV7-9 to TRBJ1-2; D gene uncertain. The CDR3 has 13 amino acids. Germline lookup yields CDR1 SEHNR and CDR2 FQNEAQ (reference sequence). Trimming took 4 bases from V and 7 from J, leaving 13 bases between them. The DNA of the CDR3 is TGTGCCAGCAGCTCCGCGGCCGGGCCTGGCTACACCTTC. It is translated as CASSSAAGPGYTF.

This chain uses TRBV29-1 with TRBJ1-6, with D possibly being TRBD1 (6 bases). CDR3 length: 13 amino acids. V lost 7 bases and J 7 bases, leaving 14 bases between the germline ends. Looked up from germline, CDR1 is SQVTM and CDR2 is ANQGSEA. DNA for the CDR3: TGCAGCGCTAGGACAGCGTCGAATTCACCCCTCCACTTT. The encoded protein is CSARTASNSPLHF.

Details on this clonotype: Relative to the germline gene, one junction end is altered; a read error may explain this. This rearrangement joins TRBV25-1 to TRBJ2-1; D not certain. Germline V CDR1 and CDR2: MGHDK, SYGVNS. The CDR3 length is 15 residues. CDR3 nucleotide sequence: TGTGCTAGCAGACACGCAGCGAGCTCCTACAATGAGCAGTTCTTC. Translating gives CASRHAASSYNEQFF.

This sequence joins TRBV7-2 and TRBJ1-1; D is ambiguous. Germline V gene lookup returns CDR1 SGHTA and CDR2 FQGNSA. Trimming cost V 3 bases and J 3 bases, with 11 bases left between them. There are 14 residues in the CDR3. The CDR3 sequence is CASSLEFGDTEAFF. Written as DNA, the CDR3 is TGTGCCAGCAGCTTGGAGTTTGGGGACACTGAAGCTTTCTTT.

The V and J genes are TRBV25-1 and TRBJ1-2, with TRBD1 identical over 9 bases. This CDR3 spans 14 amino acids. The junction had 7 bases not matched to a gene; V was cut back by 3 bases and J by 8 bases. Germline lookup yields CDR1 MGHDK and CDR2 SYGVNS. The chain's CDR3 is CASSDIQGAWGYTF. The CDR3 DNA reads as TGTGCCAGCAGTGATATACAGGGGGCGTGGGGCTACACCTTC.

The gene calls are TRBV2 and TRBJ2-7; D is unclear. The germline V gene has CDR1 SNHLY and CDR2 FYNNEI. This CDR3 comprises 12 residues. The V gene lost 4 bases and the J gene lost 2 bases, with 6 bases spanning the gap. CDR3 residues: CASSGRTYEQYF. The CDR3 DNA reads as TGTGCCAGCAGTGGGCGGACCTACGAGCAGTACTTC.

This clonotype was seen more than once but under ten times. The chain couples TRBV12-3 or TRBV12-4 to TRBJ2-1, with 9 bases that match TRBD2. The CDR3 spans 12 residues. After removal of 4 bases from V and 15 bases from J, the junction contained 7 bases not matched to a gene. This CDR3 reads CASSSSGTSPFF. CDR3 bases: TGTGCCAGCAGTTCCTCCGGGACTAGCCCGTTCTTC.

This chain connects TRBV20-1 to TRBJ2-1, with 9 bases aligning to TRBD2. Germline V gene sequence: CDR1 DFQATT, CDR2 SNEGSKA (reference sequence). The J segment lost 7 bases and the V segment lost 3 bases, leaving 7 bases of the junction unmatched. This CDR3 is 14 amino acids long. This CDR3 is CSASLAGGGNEQFF. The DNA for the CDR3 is TGCAGTGCTAGTCTTGCGGGAGGGGGTAATGAGCAGTTCTTC.